Sequencing of this T cell receptor beta chain was carried out in a study of siplizumab effects on memory and regulatory T cells. Every sample had about 9.3 x 10^4 of its TCR templates assayed. Repertoires were generated with immunoSEQ multiplex PCR, while TCRdb's copy carries only in-frame clones and drops some. The table has approximately 100,000 clones, 94% seen once. The CDR3 consists of 14 residues. The junction had 10 bases not matched to a gene; V was cut back by 6 bases and J by 7 bases. Germline V gives CDR1 MNHNS, CDR2 SASEGT. Whole-study results and caveats: Proliferating Tregs' suppressive function in siplizumab cultures went unconfirmed. Solely a minor proportion of alloreactive clones could be assigned to unstimulated subsets. Alloreactive sequences from unstimulated CD4+ memory cells fell significantly with siplizumab.

This clone has just one count. Its antigen is still unknown. The sequence was collected from a human donor in good health. The rearrangement joins TRBV6-1 to TRBJ2-7, with 9 bases fitting TRBD1. The sequenced sample was Tregs sorted from blood. The CDR3 reads CASRDRGFPWEQYF. DNA of the CDR3: TGTGCCAGCAGGGACAGGGGCTTCCCCTGGGAGCAGTACTTC.